These 15 T cell receptor beta chains share one sample of origin, sequenced in a study of cytomegalovirus exposure and HLA in healthy donors. PCR primers comprised 60 Vbeta and 13 Jbeta primers. This table comes from immunoSEQ multiplex PCR, and its TCRdb copy is limited to in-frame clones, with some not included. Of under 150,000 clones listed, 55% to 85% are singletons. Specimen: PBMCs. The source is a man aged 35 to 55 in good health and CMV-seronegative.

The J gene is TRBJ1-5, the V gene TRBV28; 8 bases align to TRBD1. Germline loops: CDR1 MDHEN, CDR2 SYDVKM. This CDR3 has 15 residues. V was pared by 3 bases and J by 7 bases, with 8 bases of the junction left unmatched. CDR3 sequence: CASSFRGTGGQPQHF. The CDR3 nucleotides are TGTGCCAGCAGTTTTCGTGGGACAGGAGGACAGCCCCAGCATTTT.

The gene calls are TRBV5-4 and TRBJ2-1; 14 bases align to TRBD2. With 5 bases clipped from V and 12 bases from J, the junction kept 10 bases outside the gene matches. From germline, CDR1 is SGHNT and CDR2 YYREEE (reference sequence). This CDR3 spans 15 amino acids. CDR3 sequence (DNA): TGTGCCAGCAGTTCGGGACTAGCGGGAGCCGGGGGGCAGTTCTTC. It translates to CASSSGLAGAGGQFF.

V gene TRBV6-5 combines with J gene TRBJ2-2; D uncertain. V lost 2 bases, J lost 5 bases, and 6 bases lay in between. CDR3 length equals 13 residues. CDR1 and CDR2 from the germline V gene are MNHEY and SVGAGI. The CDR3 sequence is CASSYAGTGELFF. The CDR3 region has the DNA TGTGCCAGCAGTTACGCCGGGACCGGGGAGCTGTTTTTT.

This clone was found once. The rearrangement links TRBV14 to TRBJ2-2, with D hard to call. This CDR3 comprises 16 residues. The germline V gene has CDR1 SGHDN and CDR2 FVKESK. Trimming shortened V by 2 bases and J by 1 base, and 11 bases separated the two germline ends. The CDR3 DNA reads as TGTGCCAGCAGCCAATTCGGTCTGAGGAACACCGGGGAGCTGTTTTTT. This codes for CASSQFGLRNTGELFF.

J is TRBJ1-1 and V is TRBV10-3; TRBD1 agrees at 7 bases. V was clipped by 2 bases and J by 4 bases; unmatched bases: 4. CDR3 size: 14 residues. From germline, CDR1 is ENHRY and CDR2 SYGVKD. CDR3 protein: CAISEQGESTEAFF. The CDR3 nucleotides are TGTGCCATCAGTGAGCAGGGGGAGTCCACTGAAGCTTTCTTT.

The rearrangement links TRBV7-9 to TRBJ2-3; 11 bases line up with TRBD2. Germline loops: CDR1 SEHNR, CDR2 FQNEAQ (reference sequence). The CDR3 sequence is 17 residues long. V was pared by 6 bases and J by 3 bases, with 11 bases of the junction left unmatched. The CDR3 protein is CASRPTSGSVRTDTQYF. Written as DNA, the CDR3 is TGTGCCAGCAGACCTACTAGCGGGAGTGTTCGGACAGATACGCAGTATTTT.

The rearrangement links TRBV6-5 to TRBJ2-5, with TRBD2 identical over 8 bases. The V and J ends lost 2 bases and 5 bases, in that order; junction bases with no gene match: 7. CDR1 and CDR2 (germline): MNHEY, SVGAGI. The CDR3 loop spans 15 amino acids. This CDR3 is CASSYRGLVGETQYF. The CDR3 DNA sequence: TGTGCCAGCAGTTACCGGGGACTAGTCGGGGAGACCCAGTACTTC.

This sequence joins TRBV28 and TRBJ2-5; the D gene is possibly TRBD2 (6 bases). V lost 7 bases and J lost 5, with 17 bases in between. Germline CDR1 reads MDHEN; CDR2 reads SYDVKM. This CDR3 contains 14 residues. CDR3 residues: CASNAWGTLETQYF. The CDR3 DNA is TGTGCCAGCAACGCATGGGGGACTCTTGAGACCCAGTACTTC.

In DNA, the CDR3 is TGTGCCACCCTACCCCGGGGAAACTATGGCTACACCTTC. Amino acid sequence: CATLPRGNYGYTF. This chain uses TRBV6-5 with TRBJ1-2; D remains ambiguous. V dropped 10 bases and J dropped 2 bases, with 14 bases sitting between them. This CDR3 has 13 residues. Germline assignment: CDR1 MNHEY and CDR2 SVGAGI.

This chain joins TRBV6-5 and TRBJ2-1; TRBD2 aligns across 8 bases. V lost 0 bases and J lost 7; bases outside the gene matches: 8. This CDR3 has 16 amino acids. Germline CDR1 MNHEY, CDR2 SVGAGI. For the CDR3, the DNA is TGTGCCAGCAGTTACTCCTCAAGCGGGAGTCGGAATGAGCAGTTCTTC. Its protein is CASSYSSSGSRNEQFF.

The V call is TRBV29-1, the J call TRBJ1-3; D remains ambiguous. The CDR3 spans 12 residues. Germline CDR1 is SQVTM and CDR2 is ANQGSEA. The ends were cut back, 7 bases at V and 4 bases at J, with 11 bases in the middle. CDR3 nucleotides: TGCAGCGGGCGGGGTTTCGGAAACACCATATATTTT. Residues: CSGRGFGNTIYF.

A few counts support this clone. CDR3 in DNA: TGTGCCAGCTCACGCCAGGGAGGCACTGAAGCTTTCTTT. Encoded protein: CASSRQGGTEAFF. The rearrangement uses TRBV18 and TRBJ1-1; TRBD1 might be the D (5 bases). Germline-derived CDR1 and CDR2 are KGHSH and LQKENI. The CDR3 runs to 13 residues. V was shortened by 4 bases and J by 4 bases, with 10 bases between the two germline ends.

This clone was picked up a small number of times. The genes are TRBV14 and TRBJ2-5, with TRBD2 identical over 9 bases. This CDR3 region has 15 residues. V lost 2 bases to trimming and J lost 1 base; unmatched junction nucleotides: 2. The germline CDR1 and CDR2 sequences are SGHDN and FVKESK. As DNA, the CDR3 is TGTGCCAGCAGCCAACAGCGGGGGGCCCAAGAGACCCAGTACTTC. Protein sequence: CASSQQRGAQETQYF.

Written as DNA, the CDR3 is TGTGCCAGCAGCTTAGCGGGGGGGATCGGTGATACGCAGTATTTT. It encodes CASSLAGGIGDTQYF. V and J are TRBV5-4 and TRBJ2-3; 10 bases are a match to TRBD2. The CDR3 is 15 amino acids. The trim removed 2 bases at V and 6 bases at J, leaving 6 bases unmatched. Germline lookup yields CDR1 SGHNT and CDR2 YYREEE (reference sequence).

The chain couples TRBV5-1 to TRBJ1-1, with 9 bases lining up with TRBD1. Germline V gene lookup returns CDR1 SGHRS and CDR2 YFSETQ. V shed 4 bases and J 4 bases; nucleotides not matched to a gene: 14. This CDR3 is built from 17 residues. In DNA form, the CDR3 reads TGCGCCAGCAGCCTGTCGACAGGGGGAAGGGGGGGCACTGAAGCTTTCTTT. As protein: CASSLSTGGRGGTEAFF.